This TCR beta chain was captured in a study of shared clonotypes between healthy human individuals. Germline V gives CDR1 SGHDN, CDR2 FVKESK. V dropped 2 bases and J dropped 0; count of bases not matched to a gene: 18. CDR3 length equals 20 residues. The investigators split CD4+ cells into a CD45RA+ naive subset and a CD45RA-negative memory subset. Some clones are missing from TCRdb's copy, which holds only in-frame ones; the method was immunoSEQ multiplex PCR. Of under 1,100,000 clones in the sample, 78% are singletons; the top ten hold 0.6% to 0.75%. The receptor's source is a man between 18 and 29 years old in good health. Some clones in this sample may be carry-over from other donors' samples. V usage is TRBV14 and J usage is TRBJ1-1, with 7 positions matching TRBD1. The sample taken for sequencing was memory CD4+ T cells from PBMCs. Subset: CD45RA-negative fraction. The CDR3 DNA reads TGTGCCAGCAGCCAAAGACTCCAGACAGGGAGGGGGGGAATGAACACTGAAGCTTTCTTT. Protein product: CASSQRLQTGRGGMNTEAFF. Full variable domain (outside the CDR3, taken from reference TRBV14 and TRBJ1-1): EAGVTQFPSHSVIEKGQTVTLRCDPISGHDNLYWYRRVMGKEIKFLLHFVKESKQDESGMPNNRFLAERTGGTYSTLKVQPAELEDSGVYFCASSQRLQTGRGGMNTEAFFGQGTRLTVV.